The table lists the clone carrying this TCR beta chain with many counts. TCRdb fed the PCR reads into MiXCR, producing one record per CDR3 protein. The table has 35,000 or so distinct CDR3 sequences, about 18% seen once; the top ten hold approximately 1.2%. The V gene lost 3 bases and the J gene lost 1 base, with 10 bases spanning the gap. CDR3 length: 14 residues. Germline V gene lookup returns CDR1 MGHDK and CDR2 SYGVNS. This entry comes from a study of molecular identifiers for immune sequencing clone quantification. Sample: naive CD8+ T cells from blood, with Jurkat cell RNA spiked in. The subset denotes: FACS-sorted CD8+CD4-CCR7+CD45RA+ naive T cells. This receptor was identified in a human donor in good health. Some libraries in this study had Jurkat cell RNA spiked in. The genes are TRBV25-1 and TRBJ2-7; no definite D call. CDR3 protein: CASSEDLGSYEQYF. CDR3 coding DNA: TGTGCCAGCAGTGAGGACCTAGGGTCCTACGAGCAGTACTTC.